The clone carrying this T cell receptor (beta chain) was counted between two and nine times. The antigen remains unidentified. This sample's time point: patch test 3, about 24 weeks after DPC sensitization. Treatment: therapeutic diphenylcyclopropenone sensitization with weekly scalp DPC. This sample stems from a study of human T cells and chemical hapten exposure. Study outcomes and limitations: TCRs above 1 in 1000 frequency did not change with DPC sensitization.

Per the original methods: From about 22,000 to 700,000 TCRs were found per sample, with a median of approximately 96,000. TCRdb reprocessed the RACE reads via MiXCR and lists one record per CDR3 protein. The V and J calls shown here were made by TCRdb, not taken from the authors' results. The repertoire holds over 70,000 distinct CDR3 sequences, with about a tenth as singletons. The clonotype was recovered from a woman in her twenties or thirties with alopecia areata. Some clones in this sample may be carry-over from other donors' samples. Material: whole blood, obtained in connection with sensitization to the hapten diphenylcyclopropenone (DPC).

The DNA of the CDR3 is TGCAGTGCTAGAGATGCGCGGGGTGGAGACACCGGGGAGCTGTTTTTT. Protein: CSARDARGGDTGELFF. The chain employs TRBV20-1 and TRBJ2-2, with D possibly being TRBD2 (6 bases). Between the trimmed V and J ends, which lost 0 bases and 3 bases, there was a span of 14 bases. CDR1 is DFQATT and CDR2 is SNEGSKA in the germline V gene (reference sequence). The CDR3 totals 16 residues.